Listed here are 6 T cell receptor beta chains from one sample, sequenced in a study of shared clonotypes between healthy human individuals. Data came from immunoSEQ multiplex PCR; TCRdb stores just in-frame clones and leaves some out. The sample carries over 2 million clones, about 90% recorded once. Material: naive CD4+ T cells from PBMCs. Sample subset: CD45RA+ positively selected. These receptors came from a man aged 18 to 30 in good health. Some clones in this sample may be carry-over from other donors' samples.

V and J are TRBV7-2 and TRBJ2-3, with 11 bases lining up with TRBD2. CDR3 length: 16 residues. CDR1 is SGHTA and CDR2 is FQGNSA in the germline V gene. Unmatched junction bases numbered 7, after V lost 5 bases and J lost 3 bases. The CDR3 bases are TGTGCCAGCAGCATCCCTAGCGGGAGGAGGACAGATACGCAGTATTTT. Protein: CASSIPSGRRTDTQYF.

The chain carries TRBV5-1 and TRBJ2-2; 7 bases map to TRBD1. CDR1 is SGHRS and CDR2 is YFSETQ in the germline V gene. The CDR3 is 18 residues long. With V trimmed by 4 bases and J by 0 bases, 12 bases remained unmatched. The CDR3 region has the DNA TGCGCCAGCAGCCGGTCCCTTGACAGGGTGGCGAACACCGGGGAGCTGTTTTTT. Translating gives CASSRSLDRVANTGELFF.

To note about this clone: Other nucleotide sequences from this sample produce the same CDR3. The rearrangement links TRBV28 to TRBJ2-7; D remains ambiguous. Deletions cut 3 bases from V and 4 bases from J, with 7 bases between. Germline V gene sequence: CDR1 MDHEN, CDR2 SYDVKM. The CDR3 sequence is 12 residues long. CDR3 coding DNA: TGTGCCAGCAGTTTTAGCATTTACGAGCAGTACTTC. Protein: CASSFSIYEQYF.

This chain uses TRBV7-3 with TRBJ2-2, with TRBD1 matching over 7 bases. The trim removed 8 bases at V and 7 bases at J, leaving 10 bases unmatched. The germline gives CDR1 SGHTA, CDR2 FQGTGA. The CDR3 runs to 14 residues. The CDR3 is CASGLRGNGGELFF. CDR3 in DNA: TGTGCCAGCGGGCTCAGGGGGAACGGCGGGGAGCTGTTTTTT.

V is TRBV7-2 and J is TRBJ2-2; D remains unclear. CDR3 size: 16 residues. Trimming stripped 7 bases from V and 0 bases from J, with 15 bases between. Germline assignment: CDR1 SGHTA and CDR2 FQGNSA. The CDR3 coding sequence is TGTGCCAGCAAAAGGAGAGTGGCTTCGAACACCGGGGAGCTGTTTTTT. Its translation: CASKRRVASNTGELFF.

CDR3 sequence: CASSLNGQGDEKLFF. The CDR3 nucleotides are TGTGCCAGCAGCTTAAATGGACAGGGAGATGAAAAACTGTTTTTT. The chain is built from TRBV7-8 and TRBJ1-4; 8 positions match TRBD1. Trimming took 2 bases from V and 6 from J; bases not matched to a gene: 5. Per the germline V gene, CDR1 is SGHVS and CDR2 is FQNEAQ. The CDR3 consists of 15 residues.